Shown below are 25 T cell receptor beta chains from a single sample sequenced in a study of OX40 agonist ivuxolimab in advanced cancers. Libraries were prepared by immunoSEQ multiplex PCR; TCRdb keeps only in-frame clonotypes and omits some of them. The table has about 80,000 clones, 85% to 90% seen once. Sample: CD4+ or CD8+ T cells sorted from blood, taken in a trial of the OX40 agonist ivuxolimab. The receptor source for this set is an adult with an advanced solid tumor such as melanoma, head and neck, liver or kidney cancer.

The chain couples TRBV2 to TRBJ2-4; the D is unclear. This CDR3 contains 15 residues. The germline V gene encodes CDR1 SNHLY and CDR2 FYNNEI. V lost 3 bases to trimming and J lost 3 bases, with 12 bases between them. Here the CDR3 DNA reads TGTGCCAGCAGTGATGGGTCCTTCGGCAAAAACATTCAGTACTTC. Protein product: CASSDGSFGKNIQYF.

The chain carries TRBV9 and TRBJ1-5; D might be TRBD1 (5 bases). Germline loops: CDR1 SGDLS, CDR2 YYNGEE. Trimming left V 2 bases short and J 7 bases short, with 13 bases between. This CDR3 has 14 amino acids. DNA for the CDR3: TGTGCCAGCAGCGTCGGGACGGGTGAACAGCCCCAGCATTTT. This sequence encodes CASSVGTGEQPQHF.

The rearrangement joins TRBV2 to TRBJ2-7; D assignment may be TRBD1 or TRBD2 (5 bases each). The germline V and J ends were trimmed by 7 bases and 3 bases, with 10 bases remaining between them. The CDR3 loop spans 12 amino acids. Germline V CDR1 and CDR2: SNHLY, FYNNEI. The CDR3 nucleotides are TGTGCCAGCAAACGGGGCAGCTACGAGCAGTACTTC. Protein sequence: CASKRGSYEQYF.

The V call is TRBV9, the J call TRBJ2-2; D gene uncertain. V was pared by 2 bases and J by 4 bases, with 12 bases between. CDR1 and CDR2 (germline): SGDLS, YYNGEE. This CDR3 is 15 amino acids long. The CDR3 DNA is TGTGCCAGCAGCGTTGGCCCCCCCGGCACCGGGGAGCTGTTTTTT. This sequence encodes CASSVGPPGTGELFF.

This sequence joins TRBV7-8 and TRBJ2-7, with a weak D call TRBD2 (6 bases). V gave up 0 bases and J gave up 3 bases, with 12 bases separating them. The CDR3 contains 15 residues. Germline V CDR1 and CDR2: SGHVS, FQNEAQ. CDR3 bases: TGTGCCAGCAGCTTAGCTGCTGGGGGGTACTACGAGCAGTACTTC. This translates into CASSLAAGGYYEQYF.

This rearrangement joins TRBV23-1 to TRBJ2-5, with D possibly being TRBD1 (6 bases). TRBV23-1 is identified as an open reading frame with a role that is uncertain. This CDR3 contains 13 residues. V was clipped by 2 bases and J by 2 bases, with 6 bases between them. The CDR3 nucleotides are TGCGCCAGCAGTCAAGGGACACAAGAGACCCAGTACTTC. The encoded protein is CASSQGTQETQYF.

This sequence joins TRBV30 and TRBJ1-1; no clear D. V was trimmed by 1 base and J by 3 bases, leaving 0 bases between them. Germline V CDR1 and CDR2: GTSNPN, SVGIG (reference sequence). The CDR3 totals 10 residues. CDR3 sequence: CAWSDTEAFF. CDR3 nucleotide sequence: TGTGCCTGGAGTGACACTGAAGCTTTCTTT.

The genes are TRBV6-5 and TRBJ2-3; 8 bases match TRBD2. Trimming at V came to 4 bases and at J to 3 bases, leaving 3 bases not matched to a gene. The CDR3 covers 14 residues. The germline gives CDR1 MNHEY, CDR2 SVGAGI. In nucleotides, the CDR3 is TGTGCCAGCAGTTCCCGGGGGGGAACAGATACGCAGTATTTT. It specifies CASSSRGGTDTQYF.

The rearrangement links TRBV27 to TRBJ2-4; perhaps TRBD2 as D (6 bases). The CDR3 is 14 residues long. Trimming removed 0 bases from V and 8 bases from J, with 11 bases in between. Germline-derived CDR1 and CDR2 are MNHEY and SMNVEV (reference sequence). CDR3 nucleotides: TGTGCCAGCAGTTTATCCGGGGGAAGGGACATTCAGTACTTC. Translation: CASSLSGGRDIQYF.

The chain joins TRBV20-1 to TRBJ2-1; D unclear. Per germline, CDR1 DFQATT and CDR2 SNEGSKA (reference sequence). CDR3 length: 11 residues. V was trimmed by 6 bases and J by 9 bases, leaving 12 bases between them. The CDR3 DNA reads TGCAGTGCCTGGACCAGTGGTGAGCAGTTCTTC. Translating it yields CSAWTSGEQFF.

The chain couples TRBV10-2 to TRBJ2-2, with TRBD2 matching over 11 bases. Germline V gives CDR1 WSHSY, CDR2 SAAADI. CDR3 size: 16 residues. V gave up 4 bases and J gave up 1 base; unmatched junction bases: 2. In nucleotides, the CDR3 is TGCGCCAGCAGTGTACTAGCGGGGGTGAACACCGGGGAGCTGTTTTTT. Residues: CASSVLAGVNTGELFF.

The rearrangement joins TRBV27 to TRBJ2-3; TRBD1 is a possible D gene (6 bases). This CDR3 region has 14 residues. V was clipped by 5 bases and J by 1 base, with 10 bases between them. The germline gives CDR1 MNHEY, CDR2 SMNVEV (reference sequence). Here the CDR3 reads CASSPRQGTDTQYF. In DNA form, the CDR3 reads TGTGCCAGCAGTCCTCGACAGGGCACAGATACGCAGTATTTT.

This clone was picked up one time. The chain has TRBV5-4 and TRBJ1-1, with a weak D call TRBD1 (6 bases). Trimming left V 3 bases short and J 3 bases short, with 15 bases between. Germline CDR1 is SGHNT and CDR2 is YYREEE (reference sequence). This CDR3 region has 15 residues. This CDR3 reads CASSSRRGGDTEAFF. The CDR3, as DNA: TGTGCCAGCAGCTCCCGCCGAGGGGGGGACACTGAAGCTTTCTTT.

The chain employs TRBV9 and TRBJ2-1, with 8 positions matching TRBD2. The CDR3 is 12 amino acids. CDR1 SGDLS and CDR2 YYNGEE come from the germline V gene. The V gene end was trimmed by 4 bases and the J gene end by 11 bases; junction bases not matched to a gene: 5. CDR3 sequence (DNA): TGTGCCAGCAGCTCTAGCGGGCTAAAGCAGTTCTTC. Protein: CASSSSGLKQFF.

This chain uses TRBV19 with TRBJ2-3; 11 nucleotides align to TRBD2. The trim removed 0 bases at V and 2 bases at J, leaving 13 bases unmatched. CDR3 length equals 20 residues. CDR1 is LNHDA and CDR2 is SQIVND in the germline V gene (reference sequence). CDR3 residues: CASSIDLPNLAGGPTDTQYF. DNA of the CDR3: TGTGCCAGTAGTATAGATCTGCCCAATCTAGCGGGGGGTCCCACAGATACGCAGTATTTT.

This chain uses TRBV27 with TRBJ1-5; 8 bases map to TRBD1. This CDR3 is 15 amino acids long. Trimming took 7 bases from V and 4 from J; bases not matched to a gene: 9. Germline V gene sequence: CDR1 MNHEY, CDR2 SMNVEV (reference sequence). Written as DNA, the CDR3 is TGTGCCAGCAAATACCAGGGGGCAGGGAATCAGCCCCAGCATTTT. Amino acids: CASKYQGAGNQPQHF.

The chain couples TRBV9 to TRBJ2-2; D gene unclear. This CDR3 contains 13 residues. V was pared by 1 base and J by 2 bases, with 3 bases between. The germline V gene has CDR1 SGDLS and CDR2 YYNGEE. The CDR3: CASSVSNTGELFF. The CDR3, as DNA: TGTGCCAGCAGCGTATCAAACACCGGGGAGCTGTTTTTT.

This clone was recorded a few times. CDR3 region: CASSLITGELFF. CDR3 DNA: TGTGCCAGCAGTTTGATCACCGGGGAGCTGTTTTTT. The rearrangement uses TRBV28 and TRBJ2-2; D gene unclear. Germline CDR1 is MDHEN and CDR2 is SYDVKM. The CDR3 runs to 12 residues. Trimming took 3 bases from V and 4 from J, leaving 3 bases between them.

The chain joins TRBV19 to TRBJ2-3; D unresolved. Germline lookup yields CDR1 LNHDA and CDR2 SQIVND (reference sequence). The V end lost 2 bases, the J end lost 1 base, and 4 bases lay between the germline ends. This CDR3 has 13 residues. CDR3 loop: CASSITGTDTQYF. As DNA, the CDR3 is TGTGCCAGTAGTATAACGGGCACAGATACGCAGTATTTT. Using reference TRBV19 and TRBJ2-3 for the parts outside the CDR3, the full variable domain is DGGITQSPKYLFRKEGQNVTLSCEQNLNHDAMYWYRQDPGQGLRLIYYSQIVNDFQKGDIAEGYSVSREKKESFPLTVTSAQKNPTAFYLCASSITGTDTQYFGPGTRLTVL.

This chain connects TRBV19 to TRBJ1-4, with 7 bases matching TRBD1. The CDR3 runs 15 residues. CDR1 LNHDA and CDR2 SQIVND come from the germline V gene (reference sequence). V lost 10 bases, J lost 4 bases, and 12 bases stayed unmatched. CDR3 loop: CATGDRRAINEKLFF. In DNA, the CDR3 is TGTGCCACCGGGGACAGACGGGCCATTAATGAAAAACTGTTTTTT.

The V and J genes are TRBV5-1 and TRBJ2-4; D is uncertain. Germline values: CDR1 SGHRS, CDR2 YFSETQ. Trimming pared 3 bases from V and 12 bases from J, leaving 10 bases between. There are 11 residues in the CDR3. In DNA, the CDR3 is TGCGCCAGCAGCTCCGATCGTACTCAGTACTTC. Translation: CASSSDRTQYF.

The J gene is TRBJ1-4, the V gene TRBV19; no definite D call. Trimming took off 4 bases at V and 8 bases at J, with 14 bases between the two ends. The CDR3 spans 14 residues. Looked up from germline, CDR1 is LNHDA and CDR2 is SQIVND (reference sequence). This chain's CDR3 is CASSKDPRGEKLFF. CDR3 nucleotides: TGTGCCAGTAGTAAGGATCCCCGGGGAGAAAAACTGTTTTTT. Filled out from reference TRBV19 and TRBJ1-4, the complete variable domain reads DGGITQSPKYLFRKEGQNVTLSCEQNLNHDAMYWYRQDPGQGLRLIYYSQIVNDFQKGDIAEGYSVSREKKESFPLTVTSAQKNPTAFYLCASSKDPRGEKLFFGSGTQLSVL.

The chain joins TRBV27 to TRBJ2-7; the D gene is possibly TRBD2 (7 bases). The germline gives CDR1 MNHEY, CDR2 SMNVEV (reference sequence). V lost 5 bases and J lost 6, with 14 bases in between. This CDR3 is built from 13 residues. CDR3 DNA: TGTGCCAGCAGTCCCTACAGGGAGGGCGAGCAGTACTTC. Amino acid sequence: CASSPYREGEQYF.

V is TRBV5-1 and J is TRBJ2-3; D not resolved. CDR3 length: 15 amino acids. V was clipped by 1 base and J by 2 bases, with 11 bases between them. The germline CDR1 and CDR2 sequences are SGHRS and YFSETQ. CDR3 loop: CASSLRRVITDTQYF. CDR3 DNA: TGCGCCAGCAGCTTGAGACGGGTGATCACAGATACGCAGTATTTT.

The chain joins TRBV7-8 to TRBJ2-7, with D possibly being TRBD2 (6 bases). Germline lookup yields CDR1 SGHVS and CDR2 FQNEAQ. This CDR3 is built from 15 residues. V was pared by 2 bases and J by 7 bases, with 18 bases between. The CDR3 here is CASSLILTGLREQYF. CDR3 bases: TGTGCCAGCAGCTTAATCCTCACGGGACTTCGGGAGCAGTACTTC.